The 17 T cell receptor beta chains presented below share a single source sample, sequenced in a study of T-cell memory formation after mild COVID-19. TCRdb re-derived calls from the 5' RACE reads in MiXCR, one entry per CDR3 protein. The table shows some 250,000 distinct CDR3 sequences, with over 8.5% occurring only once. Material: PBMCs or a T cell subset sorted from them (not recorded which). The origin of the receptors is a young man who had mild COVID-19 (a few samples of this study predate the infection). Cell type and time point are not known.

This clonotype was observed a few times. This CDR3 is CASSQDVSAGVETQYF. CDR3 bases: TGTGCCAGCAGCCAAGATGTCTCCGCGGGGGTAGAGACCCAGTACTTC. V and J are TRBV3-1 and TRBJ2-5, with 7 bases identical to TRBD2. The V and J ends lost 0 bases and 4 bases, in that order; junction bases with no gene match: 8. This CDR3 is 16 amino acids long. Per the germline V gene, CDR1 is LGHDT and CDR2 is YNNKEL (reference sequence).

The V call is TRBV30, the J call TRBJ1-1, with 9 bases matching TRBD1. CDR3 length equals 14 residues. Germline lookup yields CDR1 GTSNPN and CDR2 SVGIG (reference sequence). V lost 1 base to trimming and J lost 3 bases; unmatched junction nucleotides: 3. The CDR3 protein is CAWSAGTGHTEAFF. For the CDR3, the DNA is TGTGCCTGGAGTGCCGGGACAGGGCACACTGAAGCTTTCTTT.

This clonotype was detected ten times or more. The rearrangement joins TRBV7-2 to TRBJ2-3, with a possible D match to TRBD1 (6 bases). Trimming removed 5 bases from V and 5 bases from J, with 14 bases in between. This CDR3 spans 14 amino acids. Germline V gene data show CDR1 as SGHTA and CDR2 as FQGNSA. Written as DNA, the CDR3 is TGTGCCAGCAGCGTACCAGGGGAACGAGATACGCAGTATTTT. It specifies CASSVPGERDTQYF.

A few counts support this clonotype. This chain links TRBV5-4 with TRBJ1-2; tentatively, D is TRBD1 (6 bases). V gave up 0 bases and J gave up 6 bases, with 18 bases separating them. Germline V gene sequence: CDR1 SGHNT, CDR2 YYREEE (reference sequence). The CDR3 has 16 residues. In DNA form, the CDR3 reads TGTGCCAGCAGCTTGGTTATTCTCCAGGGGCGGGATGGCTACACCTTC. It is translated as CASSLVILQGRDGYTF.

The sample holds a few counts of this clonotype. This chain joins TRBV7-2 and TRBJ2-5; weak D call: TRBD1 (7 bases). The CDR3 has 16 residues. CDR1 is SGHTA, CDR2 FQGNSA, per germline. Trimming removed 1 base from V and 5 bases from J, with 17 bases in between. The CDR3 DNA reads as TGTGCCAGCAGCTTAGGTTTTCAGGGGGGTAGGGAGACCCAGTACTTC. This codes for CASSLGFQGGRETQYF.

The genes are TRBV7-8 and TRBJ2-3; D possibly corresponds to TRBD1 (6 bases). Germline values: CDR1 SGHVS, CDR2 FQNEAQ. The CDR3 extends over 18 amino acids. The germline V and J ends were trimmed by 1 base and 2 bases, with 19 bases remaining between them. CDR3 nucleotides: TGTGCCAGCAGCTTAGAGTTCAGGACAGTACGACCCACAGATACGCAGTATTTT. It codes for CASSLEFRTVRPTDTQYF.

This clonotype was counted between two and nine times. This chain links TRBV6-5 with TRBJ1-1; D ambiguous. V lost 2 bases, J lost 4 bases, and 11 bases lay in between. The CDR3 totals 14 residues. In germline, CDR1 is MNHEY, CDR2 SVGAGI. CDR3 nucleotides: TGTGCCAGCAGTTACCTGTCGGATGGCACTGAAGCTTTCTTT. The encoded protein is CASSYLSDGTEAFF.

V usage is TRBV6-2 or TRBV6-3 and J usage is TRBJ2-3, with TRBD2 matching over 12 bases. The CDR3 runs 16 residues. The V and J ends lost 5 bases and 1 base, in that order; junction bases with no gene match: 4. In germline, CDR1 is MNHEY, CDR2 SVGEGT. Here the CDR3 reads CASSTRLAGGTDTQYF. DNA of the CDR3: TGTGCCAGCAGTACCCGACTAGCGGGGGGCACAGATACGCAGTATTTT.

In its sample, this clonotype was seen many times. J is TRBJ2-7 and V is TRBV6-5, with no clear D. V lost 0 bases to trimming and J lost 0 bases, with 12 bases between them. The CDR3 has 16 amino acids. In germline, CDR1 is MNHEY, CDR2 SVGAGI. The CDR3 sequence: CASSYSIMDGSYEQYF. The CDR3, as DNA: TGTGCCAGCAGTTACTCAATCATGGACGGCTCCTACGAGCAGTACTTC.

The chain uses TRBV6-5 and TRBJ2-1; 10 bases match TRBD2. Germline V lookup: CDR1 MNHEY, CDR2 SVGAGI. The CDR3 extends over 15 amino acids. V shed 6 bases, J shed 4 bases, and the junction held 6 bases outside the gene matches. CDR3 region: CASRATTSGYNEQFF. As DNA, the CDR3 is TGTGCCAGCAGGGCAACGACTAGCGGGTACAATGAGCAGTTCTTC.

The CDR3 DNA reads TGTGCCAGCTCACCCAGGCCGTTAGATACGCAGTATTTT. This codes for CASSPRPLDTQYF. The chain uses TRBV18 and TRBJ2-3; D call uncertain. The length of the CDR3 is 13 residues. In germline, CDR1 is KGHSH, CDR2 LQKENI. V lost 3 bases and J 5 bases, leaving 9 bases between the germline ends. The full variable domain, its missing parts supplied by reference TRBV18 and TRBJ2-3, is NAGVMQNPRHLVRRRGQEARLRCSPMKGHSHVYWYRQLPEEGLKFMVYLQKENIIDESGMPKERFSAEFPKEGPSILRIQQVVRGDSAAYFCASSPRPLDTQYFGPGTRLTVL.

The chain combines TRBV20-1 with TRBJ2-2, with TRBD2 identical over 7 bases. Trimming cost V 5 bases and J 4 bases; bases outside gene matches: 7. The CDR3 totals 14 residues. The germline V gene encodes CDR1 DFQATT and CDR2 SNEGSKA (reference sequence). CDR3: CSALLAGSTGELFF. The CDR3 region has the DNA TGCAGTGCTCTATTAGCGGGTTCCACCGGGGAGCTGTTTTTT.

This chain connects TRBV20-1 to TRBJ2-3, with 10 nucleotides matching TRBD2. The CDR3 is 14 amino acids. After removal of 5 bases from V and 6 bases from J, the junction contained 8 bases not matched to a gene. Germline values: CDR1 DFQATT, CDR2 SNEGSKA (reference sequence). CDR3 nucleotide sequence: TGCAGTGCTCCCAGCGGGGGGGCAGGGGATACGCAGTATTTT. As protein: CSAPSGGAGDTQYF.

In its sample, this clonotype was seen a few times. The chain uses TRBV7-9 and TRBJ2-1, with D perhaps matching TRBD2 (6 bases). Germline CDR1 and CDR2: SEHNR and FQNEAQ (reference sequence). The CDR3 totals 13 residues. V lost 7 bases and J lost 8, with 15 bases in between. The CDR3 reads CASTKWGVHEQFF. CDR3 nucleotide sequence: TGTGCCAGCACCAAATGGGGGGTTCATGAGCAGTTCTTC.

This rearrangement joins TRBV29-1 to TRBJ2-2; weak D call: TRBD2 (6 bases). V was shortened by 5 bases and J by 1 base, with 8 bases between the two germline ends. Looked up from germline, CDR1 is SQVTM and CDR2 is ANQGSEA. The CDR3 spans 13 residues. CDR3 nucleotides: TGCAGCGTTCGCGGGGAGAACACCGGGGAGCTGTTTTTT. Translating it yields CSVRGENTGELFF.

The genes are TRBV7-2 and TRBJ1-2; the D gene is possibly TRBD1 (6 bases). CDR1 is SGHTA, CDR2 FQGNSA, per germline. This CDR3 has 13 residues. Trimming took off 5 bases at V and 7 bases at J, with 14 bases between the two ends. DNA of the CDR3: TGTGCCAGCAGCCTCACAGGGCAGGTTGGCTACACCTTC. Encoded protein: CASSLTGQVGYTF.

The chain joins TRBV21-1 to TRBJ1-2. TRBV21-1 corresponds to a pseudogene. The CDR3 contains 15 residues. CDR3 amino acids: CASSLRQACNYGYTF. The CDR3 DNA is TGTGCCAGCAGCCTGAGGCAGGCGTGTAACTATGGCTACACCTTC.